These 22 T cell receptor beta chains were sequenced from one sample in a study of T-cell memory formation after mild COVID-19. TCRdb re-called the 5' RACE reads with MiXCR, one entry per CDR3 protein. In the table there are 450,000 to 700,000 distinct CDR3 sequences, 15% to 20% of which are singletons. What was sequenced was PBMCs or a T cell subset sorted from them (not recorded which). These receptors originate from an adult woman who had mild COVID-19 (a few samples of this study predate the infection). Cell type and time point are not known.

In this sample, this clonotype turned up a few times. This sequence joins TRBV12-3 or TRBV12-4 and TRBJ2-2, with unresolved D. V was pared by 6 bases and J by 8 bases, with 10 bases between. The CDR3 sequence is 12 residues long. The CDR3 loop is CASRPLAGELFF. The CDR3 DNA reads TGTGCCAGCAGACCACTGGCGGGGGAGCTGTTTTTT.

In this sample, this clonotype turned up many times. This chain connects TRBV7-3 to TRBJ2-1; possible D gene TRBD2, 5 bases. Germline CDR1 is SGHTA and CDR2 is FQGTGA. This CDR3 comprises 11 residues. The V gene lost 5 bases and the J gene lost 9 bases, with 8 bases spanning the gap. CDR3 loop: CASSDRGEQFF. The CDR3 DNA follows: TGTGCCAGCAGCGACCGGGGTGAGCAGTTCTTC.

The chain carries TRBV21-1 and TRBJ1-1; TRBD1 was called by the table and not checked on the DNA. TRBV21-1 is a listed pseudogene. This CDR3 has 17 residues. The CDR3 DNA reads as TGTGCCAGCAACCTGCCCGACAGGCTTCACATGAACACTGAAGCTTTCTTT. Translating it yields CASNLPDRLHMNTEAFF.

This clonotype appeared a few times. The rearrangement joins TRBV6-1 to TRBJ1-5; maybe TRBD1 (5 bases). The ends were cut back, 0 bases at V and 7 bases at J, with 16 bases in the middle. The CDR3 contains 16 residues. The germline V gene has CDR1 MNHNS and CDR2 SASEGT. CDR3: CASSEARLSGSQPQHF. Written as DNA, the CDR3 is TGTGCCAGCAGTGAAGCGCGTTTGTCAGGGAGCCAGCCCCAGCATTTT.

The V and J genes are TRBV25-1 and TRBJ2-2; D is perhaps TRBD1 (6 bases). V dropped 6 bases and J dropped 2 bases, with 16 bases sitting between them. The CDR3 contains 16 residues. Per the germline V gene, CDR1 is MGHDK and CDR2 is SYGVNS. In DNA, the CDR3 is TGTGCCAGCAGGAACCGGTGGGGGCCTAACACCGGGGAGCTGTTTTTT. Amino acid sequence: CASRNRWGPNTGELFF. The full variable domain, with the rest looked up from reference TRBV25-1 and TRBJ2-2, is EADIYQTPRYLVIGTGKKITLECSQTMGHDKMYWYQQDPGMELHLIHYSYGVNSTEKGDLSSESTVSRIRTEHFPLTLESARPSHTSQYLCASRNRWGPNTGELFFGEGSRLTVL.

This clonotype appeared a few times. CDR3 nucleotides: TGTGCCTGGAGTCGTCAGCCCGGCGGTTCACCCCTCCACTTT. Encoded protein: CAWSRQPGGSPLHF. The rearrangement joins TRBV30 to TRBJ1-6; D is unclear. This CDR3 is 14 amino acids long. The V gene lost 2 bases and the J gene lost 9 bases, with 14 bases spanning the gap. CDR1 and CDR2 (germline): GTSNPN, SVGIG (reference sequence).

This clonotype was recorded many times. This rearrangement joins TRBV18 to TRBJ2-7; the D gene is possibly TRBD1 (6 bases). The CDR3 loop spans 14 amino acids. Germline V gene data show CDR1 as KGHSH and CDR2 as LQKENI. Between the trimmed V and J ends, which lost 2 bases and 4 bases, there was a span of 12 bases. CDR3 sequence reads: CASSPAGTSYEQYF. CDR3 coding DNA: TGTGCCAGCTCACCAGCCGGGACATCTTACGAGCAGTACTTC.

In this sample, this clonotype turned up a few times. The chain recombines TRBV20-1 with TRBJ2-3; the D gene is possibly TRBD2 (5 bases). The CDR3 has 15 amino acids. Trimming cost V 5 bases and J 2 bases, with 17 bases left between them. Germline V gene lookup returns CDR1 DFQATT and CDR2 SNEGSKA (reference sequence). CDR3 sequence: CSASIMDFHTDTQYF. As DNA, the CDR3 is TGCAGTGCTTCCATCATGGACTTTCACACAGATACGCAGTATTTT.

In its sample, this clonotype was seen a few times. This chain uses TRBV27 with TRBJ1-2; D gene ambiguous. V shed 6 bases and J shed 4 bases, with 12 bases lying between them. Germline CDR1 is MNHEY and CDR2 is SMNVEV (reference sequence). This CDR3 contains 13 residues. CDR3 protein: CASSREIGYGYTF. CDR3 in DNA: TGTGCCAGCAGCCGGGAGATCGGCTATGGCTACACCTTC.

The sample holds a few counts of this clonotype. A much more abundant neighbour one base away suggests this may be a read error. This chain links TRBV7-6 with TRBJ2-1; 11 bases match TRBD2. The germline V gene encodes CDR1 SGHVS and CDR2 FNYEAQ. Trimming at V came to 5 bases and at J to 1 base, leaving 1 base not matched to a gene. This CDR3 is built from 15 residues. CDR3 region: CASSPSGRSYNEQFF. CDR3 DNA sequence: TGTGCCAGCAGCCCTAGCGGGAGGTCCTACAATGAGCAGTTCTTC.

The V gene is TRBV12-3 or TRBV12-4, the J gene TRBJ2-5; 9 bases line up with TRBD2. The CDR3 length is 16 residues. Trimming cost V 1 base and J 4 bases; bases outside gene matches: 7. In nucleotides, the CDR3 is TGTGCCAGCAGTTTAGGGAGACTAGCGGCGGGAGAGACCCAGTACTTC. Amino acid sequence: CASSLGRLAAGETQYF.

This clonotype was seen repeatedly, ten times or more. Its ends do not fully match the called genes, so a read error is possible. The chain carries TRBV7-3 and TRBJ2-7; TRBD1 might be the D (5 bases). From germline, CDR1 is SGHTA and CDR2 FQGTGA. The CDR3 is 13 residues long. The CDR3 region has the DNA TGTGCTAGCAGCTTAGGTACAGGATACGAGCAGTACTTC. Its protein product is CASSLGTGYEQYF.

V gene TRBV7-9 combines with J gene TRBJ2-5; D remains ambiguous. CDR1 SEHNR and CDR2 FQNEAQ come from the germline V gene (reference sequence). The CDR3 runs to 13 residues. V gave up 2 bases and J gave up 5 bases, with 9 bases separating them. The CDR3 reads CASSLYPGETQYF. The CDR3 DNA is TGTGCCAGCAGCTTATACCCCGGGGAGACCCAGTACTTC.

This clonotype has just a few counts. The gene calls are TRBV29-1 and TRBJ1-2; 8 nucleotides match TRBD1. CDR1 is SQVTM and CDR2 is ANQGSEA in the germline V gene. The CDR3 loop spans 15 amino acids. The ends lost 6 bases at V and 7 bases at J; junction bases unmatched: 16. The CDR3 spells CSVRLTGADVGGYTF. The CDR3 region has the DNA TGCAGCGTACGCTTGACAGGGGCCGATGTCGGTGGCTACACCTTC. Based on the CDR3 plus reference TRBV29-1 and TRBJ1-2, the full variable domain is SAVISQKPSRDICQRGTSLTIQCQVDSQVTMMFWYRQQPGQSLTLIATANQGSEATYESGFVIDKFPISRPNLTFSTLTVSNMSPEDSSIYLCSVRLTGADVGGYTFGSGTRLTVV.

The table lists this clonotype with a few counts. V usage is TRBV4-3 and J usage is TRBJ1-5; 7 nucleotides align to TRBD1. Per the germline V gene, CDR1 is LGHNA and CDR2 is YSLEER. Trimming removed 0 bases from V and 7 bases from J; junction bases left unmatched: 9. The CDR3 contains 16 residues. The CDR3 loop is CASSQDLGQPYQPQHF. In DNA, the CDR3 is TGCGCCAGCAGCCAAGATTTGGGACAGCCATACCAGCCCCAGCATTTT.

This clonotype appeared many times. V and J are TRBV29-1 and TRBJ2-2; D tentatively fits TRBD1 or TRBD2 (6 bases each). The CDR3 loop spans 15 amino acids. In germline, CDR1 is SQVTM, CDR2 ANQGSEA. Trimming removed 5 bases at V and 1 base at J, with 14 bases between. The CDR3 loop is CSVLGGSGNTGELFF. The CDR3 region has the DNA TGCAGCGTTTTGGGGGGCTCGGGGAACACCGGGGAGCTGTTTTTT.

In DNA, the CDR3 is TGTGCCAGCAGCGTAGATGGCAGGGTTCGCACTGAAGCTTTCTTT. It codes for CASSVDGRVRTEAFF. The J gene is TRBJ1-1, the V gene TRBV9, with D tentatively TRBD1 (5 bases). Trimming took off 0 bases at V and 4 bases at J, with 13 bases between the two ends. Germline CDR1 and CDR2: SGDLS and YYNGEE. The CDR3 runs 15 residues.

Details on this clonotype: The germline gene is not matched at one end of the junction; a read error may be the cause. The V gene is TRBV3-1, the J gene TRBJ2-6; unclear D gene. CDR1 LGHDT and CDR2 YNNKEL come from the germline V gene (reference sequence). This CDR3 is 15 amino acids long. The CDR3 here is CASSQATDALNVLTF. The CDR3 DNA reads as TGTGCCAGTAGCCAAGCCACAGACGCCCTGAACGTCCTGACTTTC.

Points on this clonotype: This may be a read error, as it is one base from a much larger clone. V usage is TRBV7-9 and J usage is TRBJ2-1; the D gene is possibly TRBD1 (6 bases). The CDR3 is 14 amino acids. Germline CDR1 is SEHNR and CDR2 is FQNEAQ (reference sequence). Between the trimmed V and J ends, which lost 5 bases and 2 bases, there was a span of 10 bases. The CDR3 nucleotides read TGTGCCAGCAGCCCGGGACATCCCTACAATGAGCAGTTCTTC. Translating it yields CASSPGHPYNEQFF.

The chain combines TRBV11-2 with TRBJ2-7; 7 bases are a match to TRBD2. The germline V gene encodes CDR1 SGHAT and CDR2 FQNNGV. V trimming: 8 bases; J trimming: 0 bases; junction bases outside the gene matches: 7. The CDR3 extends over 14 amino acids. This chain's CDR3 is CASRVGGSSYEQYF. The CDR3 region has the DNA TGTGCCAGCCGTGTGGGGGGGAGCTCCTACGAGCAGTACTTC.

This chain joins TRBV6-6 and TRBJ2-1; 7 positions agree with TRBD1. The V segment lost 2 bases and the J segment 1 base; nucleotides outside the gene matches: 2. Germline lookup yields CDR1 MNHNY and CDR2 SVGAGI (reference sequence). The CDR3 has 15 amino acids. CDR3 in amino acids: CASSYDRVSYNEQFF. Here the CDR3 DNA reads TGTGCCAGCAGTTACGACAGGGTGTCCTACAATGAGCAGTTCTTC.

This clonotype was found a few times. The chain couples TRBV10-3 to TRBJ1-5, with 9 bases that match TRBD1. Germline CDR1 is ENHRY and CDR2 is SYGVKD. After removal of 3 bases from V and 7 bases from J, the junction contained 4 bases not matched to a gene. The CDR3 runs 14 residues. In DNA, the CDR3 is TGTGCCATCAGTGAACAGGGGGCAAACCAGCCCCAGCATTTT. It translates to CAISEQGANQPQHF.